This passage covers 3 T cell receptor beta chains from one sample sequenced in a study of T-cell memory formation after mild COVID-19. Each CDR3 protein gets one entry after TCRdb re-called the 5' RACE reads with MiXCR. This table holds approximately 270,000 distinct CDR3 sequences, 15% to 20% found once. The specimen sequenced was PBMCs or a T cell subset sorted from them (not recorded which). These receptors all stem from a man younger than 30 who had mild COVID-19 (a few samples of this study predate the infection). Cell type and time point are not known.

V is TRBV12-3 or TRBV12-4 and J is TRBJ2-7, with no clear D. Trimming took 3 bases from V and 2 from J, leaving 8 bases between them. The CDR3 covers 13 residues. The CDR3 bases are TGTGCCAGCAGTTTCAACAGCGCCTACGAGCAGTACTTC. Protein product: CASSFNSAYEQYF.

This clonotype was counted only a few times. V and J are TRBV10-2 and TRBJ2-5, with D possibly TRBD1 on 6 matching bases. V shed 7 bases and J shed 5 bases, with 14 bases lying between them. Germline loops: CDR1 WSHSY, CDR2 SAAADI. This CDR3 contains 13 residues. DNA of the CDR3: TGCGCCAGCAACTCAGGGGTGGGGGAGACCCAGTACTTC. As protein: CASNSGVGETQYF.

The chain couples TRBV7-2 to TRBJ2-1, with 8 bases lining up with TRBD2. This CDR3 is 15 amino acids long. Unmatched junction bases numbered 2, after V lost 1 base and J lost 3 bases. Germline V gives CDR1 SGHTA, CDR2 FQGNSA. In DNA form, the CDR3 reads TGTGCCAGCAGCTTAGAGCTAGCGGGCTACAATGAGCAGTTCTTC. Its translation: CASSLELAGYNEQFF.